The rows below give T cell receptor beta chains drawn from one sample of a study of blood T cell repertoires in COVID-19. Measured with immunoSEQ multiplex PCR; TCRdb has only the in-frame clones, and not every one. The data show 60,000 to 75,000 clones, under 85% seen once. Sequenced material: peripheral blood. The receptors stem from a woman in her 70s with acute or convalescent COVID-19. Each CDR3 is given with its conserved first and last residue. Each record gives: D gene, V gene, clone size, J gene, CDR3 DNA, CDR3 protein. The D gene is left open where the match is weak. Clone size, where shown, is once, few, many, or a class for clones that have expanded.

TRBD1	TRBV7-9	.	TRBJ2-7	TGTGCCAGCATATTTGGACAGGGGCAAGGGGAGCAGTACTTC	CASIFGQGQGEQYF
.	TRBV11-3	.	TRBJ2-4	TGTGCCAGCAGCCCCAGCACAGGGTGGCGTGCCAAAAACATTCAGTACTTC	CASSPSTGWRAKNIQYF
.	TRBV7-9	.	TRBJ1-4	TGTGCCAGCAGCCCGACAGACCTTGCAACTAATGAAAAACTGTTTTTT	CASSPTDLATNEKLFF
.	TRBV10-3	.	TRBJ1-3	TGTGCCATCGGGGGGGTCGGAAACACCATATATTTT	CAIGGVGNTIYF
TRBD2	TRBV7-6	.	TRBJ2-7	TGTGCCAGCAGCTTATCGTCTAGCGGGGGGTTCGACGAGCAGTACTTC	CASSLSSSGGFDEQYF
TRBD1	TRBV7-3	.	TRBJ1-1	TGTGCCAGCAGCTCAGGGACAGGGGGCATTGGCACTGAAGCTTTCTTT	CASSSGTGGIGTEAFF
.	TRBV6-5	.	TRBJ1-5	TGTGCCAGCAGGGCAGGAGGAGGCAATCAGCCCCAGCATTTT	CASRAGGGNQPQHF
.	TRBV6-5	.	TRBJ2-7	TGTGCCAGCATGCTCGTCTATAGCTCCTACGAGCAGTACTTC	CASMLVYSSYEQYF
.	TRBV7-9	.	TRBJ2-2	TGTGCCAGCAGACCACCCGGGTTCAACACCGGGGAGCTGTTTTTT	CASRPPGFNTGELFF
.	TRBV6-5	.	TRBJ2-7	TGTGCCAGCAGTTACCTGAGGGAAGTGGGTGAGCAGTACTTC	CASSYLREVGEQYF
.	TRBV7-9	.	TRBJ1-5	TGTGCCAGCAGCTTAGCGCGGGATAATCAGCCCCAGCATTTT	CASSLARDNQPQHF
.	TRBV7-3	.	TRBJ2-1	TGTGCCAGCAGCTTAATTGGCGGGGTGACCTACAATGAGCAGTTCTTC	CASSLIGGVTYNEQFF
TRBD1	TRBV5-1	.	TRBJ1-2	TGCGCCAGCAGCTATACAGGGGTTGAGGACTATGGCTACACCTTC	CASSYTGVEDYGYTF
.	TRBV6-2/TRBV6-3	.	TRBJ2-7	TGTGCCAGCAGTGATCGACGGGGTTCAGGCGAGCAGTACTTC	CASSDRRGSGEQYF
.	TRBV18	.	TRBJ1-2	TGTGCCAGCTCACAAGGGGATGGCTACACCTTC	CASSQGDGYTF
.	TRBV2	.	TRBJ1-2	TGTGCCAGCACCAATTCCGGAACCGGGACAAAAGGCTACACCTTC	CASTNSGTGTKGYTF
TRBD2	TRBV20-1	.	TRBJ2-1	TGCAGTGCTAGTAGGGGGGCAGCTAGCGGGGTTTACAATGAGCAGTTCTTC	CSASRGAASGVYNEQFF
.	TRBV18	.	TRBJ1-1	TGTGCCAGTAGGGAGGTCCTGAACACTGAAGCTTTCTTT	CASREVLNTEAFF
TRBD1	TRBV29-1	.	TRBJ1-1	TGCAGCGTTACGCTGACAGGGCGAACAATAATGAACACTGAAGCTTTCTTT	CSVTLTGRTIMNTEAFF
.	TRBV6-5	.	TRBJ2-7	TGTGCCAGCAGTTACTCGGACGGAGGCGAGCAGTACTTC	CASSYSDGGEQYF
.	TRBV18	.	TRBJ2-1	TGTGCCAGCTCCAACCGTGGCCAGGGTGGGAATGAGCAGTTCTTC	CASSNRGQGGNEQFF
TRBD2	TRBV15	.	TRBJ2-1	TGTGCCACCAGCAGAGGACTAGCGGAAGAGCAGTTCTTC	CATSRGLAEEQFF
.	TRBV7-2	.	TRBJ1-1	TGTGCCAGCAGCCTCTATCGGGACACTGAAGCTTTCTTT	CASSLYRDTEAFF
TRBD1	TRBV30	.	TRBJ1-2	TGTGTCGCTGGGACAGACAATTATGGCTACACCTTC	CVAGTDNYGYTF
TRBD2	TRBV4-1	.	TRBJ2-1	TGCGCCAGCAGCCACCCCTCCCGGGGGGGACTAGCGGGGGGGTTGCACAATGAGCAGTTCTTC	CASSHPSRGGLAGGLHNEQFF
TRBD2	TRBV20-1	few	TRBJ2-1	TGCAGTGCAACTACCAGCGGGAGGGCCCTCTTC	CSATTSGRALF
.	TRBV7-2	.	TRBJ2-7	TGTGCCAGCAGCCCGGGGGGGACAGCCTACGAGCAGTACTTC	CASSPGGTAYEQYF
TRBD1	TRBV6-2/TRBV6-3	.	TRBJ2-7	TGTGCCAGCAGTTACTCTGGGACAGGGGACCAATATTCCTACGAGCAGTACTTC	CASSYSGTGDQYSYEQYF
.	TRBV28	few	TRBJ2-6	TGTGCCAGCAGTTCAGGGCTTGCTGGGGCCAACGTCCTGACTTTC	CASSSGLAGANVLTF
.	TRBV15	.	TRBJ2-2	TGTGCCACCAGCAGAGATTTTCTGGGGGAGGAGATTACCGGGGAGCTGTTTTTT	CATSRDFLGEEITGELFF
.	TRBV7-9	.	TRBJ1-2	TGTGCCAGCAGCTTAGCGGCGGCGTCACGCAATGGCTACACCTTC	CASSLAAASRNGYTF
.	TRBV19	.	TRBJ2-1	TGTGCCGGGAGCCGGGACTTCGGAAATGAGCAGTTCTTC	CAGSRDFGNEQFF
.	TRBV27	.	TRBJ1-1	TGTGCCAGCAGTCCAGAAATGAACACTGAAGCTTTCTTT	CASSPEMNTEAFF
.	TRBV5-8	.	TRBJ2-3	TGTGCCAGCAGCTTTCTAGGCCTTTCAGATACGCAGTATTTT	CASSFLGLSDTQYF
.	TRBV4-2	.	TRBJ2-1	TGTGCCAGCAGACCCGGGACTGCCTCCTACAATGAGCAGTTCTTC	CASRPGTASYNEQFF
TRBD2	TRBV14	.	TRBJ2-7	TGTGCCAGCAGCCGACTTCTAGCGGGGGGGCCTGGCGAGCAGTACTTC	CASSRLLAGGPGEQYF
TRBD2	TRBV11-2	few	TRBJ2-1	TGTGCCAGCAGCCTCCGACTAGCGGGGGACTACAATGAGCAGTTCTTC	CASSLRLAGDYNEQFF
.	TRBV3-1/TRBV3-2	.	TRBJ2-5	TGTGCCAGCAGCCAAGACACAGGGACCCAGTACTTC	CASSQDTGTQYF
.	TRBV4-3	.	TRBJ1-1	TGCGCCAGCAGCCAAGATCGGCGAGCGGACACTGAAGCTTTCTTT	CASSQDRRADTEAFF
.	TRBV19	.	TRBJ2-1	TGTGCCAGTAGTGCCGAGGCCGGCGGGGCCTACAATGAGCAGTTCTTC	CASSAEAGGAYNEQFF
TRBD1	TRBV29-1	.	TRBJ1-2	TGCAGCGTTGAAGATTGGGACAGCTACTATGGCTACACCTTC	CSVEDWDSYYGYTF
.	TRBV12-3/TRBV12-4	once	TRBJ2-3	TGTGCCAGCAGTTTATACGCGGGACGGCAGTATTTT	CASSLYAGRQYF
TRBD1	TRBV28	.	TRBJ1-3	TGTGCCAGCAGTTTATCCGGGACAGTCGGATTCTCTGGAAACACCATATATTTT	CASSLSGTVGFSGNTIYF